The entry below gives a single T cell receptor (beta chain) sequence along with its context. Its antigen is unidentified. These data are taken from a study of shared clonotypes between healthy human individuals. Study-level information: Researchers assigned three CD4 naive, three CD4 memory, two CD8 naive and one CD8 memory plate to each donor.

Naive CD8 cells lacked CD45RO and underwent positive selection for CCR7, leaving out terminally differentiated effector memory CD45RA+ cells. Participating donors were healthy, HIV-negative adults free of recent acute infections or vaccinations. TCRdb's table, derived via immunoSEQ multiplex PCR, lists solely in-frame clones and lacks some. The sample has about 2 million clones; approximately 94% are singletons. Broader study findings: In contrast to clonotypes shared by all four donors, non-shared clonotypes had lower generation probabilities. Sampling used blood alone; tissue repertoires probably differ.

In germline, CDR1 is LGHNA, CDR2 YSLEER. V lost 1 base, J lost 5 bases, and 12 bases lay in between. The CDR3 loop spans 15 amino acids. This receptor was taken from a man aged 18-30 years in good health. Material: naive CD8+ T cells sorted from blood. The chain has TRBV4-3 and TRBJ1-5, with D uncertain. CDR3 DNA: TGCGCCAGCAGCCAAGGGCGGGGAAAATATCAGCCCCAGCATTTT. It is translated as CASSQGRGKYQPQHF.